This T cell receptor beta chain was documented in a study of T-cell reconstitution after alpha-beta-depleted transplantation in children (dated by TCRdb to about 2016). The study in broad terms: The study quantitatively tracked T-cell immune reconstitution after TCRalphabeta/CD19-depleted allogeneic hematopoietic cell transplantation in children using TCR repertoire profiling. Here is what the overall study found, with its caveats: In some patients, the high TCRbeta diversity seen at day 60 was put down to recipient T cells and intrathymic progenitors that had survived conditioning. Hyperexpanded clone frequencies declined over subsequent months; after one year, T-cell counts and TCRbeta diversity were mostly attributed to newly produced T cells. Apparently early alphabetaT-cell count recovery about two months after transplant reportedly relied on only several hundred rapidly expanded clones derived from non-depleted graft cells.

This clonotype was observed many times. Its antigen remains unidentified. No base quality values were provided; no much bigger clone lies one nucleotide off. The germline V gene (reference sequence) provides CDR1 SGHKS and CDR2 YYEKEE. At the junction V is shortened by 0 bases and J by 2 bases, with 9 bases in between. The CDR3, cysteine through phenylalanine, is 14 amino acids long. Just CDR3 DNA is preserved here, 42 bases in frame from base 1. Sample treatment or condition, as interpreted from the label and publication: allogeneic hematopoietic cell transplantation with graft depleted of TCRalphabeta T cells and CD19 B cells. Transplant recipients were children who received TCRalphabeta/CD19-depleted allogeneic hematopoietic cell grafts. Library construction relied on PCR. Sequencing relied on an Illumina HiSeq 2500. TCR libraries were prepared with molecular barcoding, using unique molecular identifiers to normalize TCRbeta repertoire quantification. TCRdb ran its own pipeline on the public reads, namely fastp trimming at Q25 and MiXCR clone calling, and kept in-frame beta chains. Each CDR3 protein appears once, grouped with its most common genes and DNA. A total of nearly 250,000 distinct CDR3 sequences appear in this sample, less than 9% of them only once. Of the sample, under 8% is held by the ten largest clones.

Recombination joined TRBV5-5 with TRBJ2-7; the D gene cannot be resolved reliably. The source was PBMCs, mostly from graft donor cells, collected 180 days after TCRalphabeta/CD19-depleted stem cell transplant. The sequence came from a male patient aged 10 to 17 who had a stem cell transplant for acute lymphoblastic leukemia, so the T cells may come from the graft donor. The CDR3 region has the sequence CASSLGQLTYEQYF. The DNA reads TGTGCCAGCAGCTTGGGCCAGCTTACCTACGAGCAGTACTTC.